These 29 T cell receptor beta chains share one sample of origin, sequenced in a study of T cells in Graves' hyperthyroidism and ophthalmopathy. Amplified TCR beta CDR3 regions derived from RNA transcripts. HTBI primers were used for first-round RT-PCR of the TCR CDR3. One entry per CDR3 protein results from TCRdb running MiXCR on the multiplex PCR reads. The repertoire includes over 650,000 distinct CDR3 sequences, about a sixth of them detected once, and roughly 8% sits in the top ten. The sample comprised blood. These receptor sequences come from a man in his late teens or twenties with Graves' hyperthyroidism.

This clonotype was found a few times. V gene TRBV11-2 combines with J gene TRBJ2-5, with D unclear. This CDR3 has 14 amino acids. The germline V gene has CDR1 SGHAT and CDR2 FQNNGV. The V and J ends lost 0 bases and 5 bases respectively, with 10 bases between them. For the CDR3, the DNA is TGTGCCAGCAGCTTAGACGTGGGTGGCGAGACCCAGTACTTC. This codes for CASSLDVGGETQYF. Full variable domain (rest looked up from reference TRBV11-2 and TRBJ2-5): EAGVAQSPRYKIIEKRQSVAFWCNPISGHATLYWYQQILGQGPKLLIQFQNNGVVDDSQLPKDRFSAERLKGVDSTLKIQPAKLEDSAVYLCASSLDVGGETQYFGPGTRLLVL.

Turning to this clonotype: This may stem from a read error, because a much larger clone lies one nucleotide away. The chain recombines TRBV30 with TRBJ1-4, with no clear D. Germline V gene sequence: CDR1 GTSNPN, CDR2 SVGIG (reference sequence). The CDR3 runs 15 residues. Trimming stripped 2 bases from V and 4 bases from J, with 14 bases between. The CDR3 region is CAWSQRGPFNEKLFF. In nucleotides, the CDR3 is TGTGCCTGGAGTCAACGAGGGCCTTTTAATGAAAAACTGTTTTTT.

This clonotype has a count of ten or more. The chain employs TRBV6-1 and TRBJ1-5; the D gene is possibly TRBD1 (6 bases). Trimming left V 5 bases short and J 4 bases short, with 18 bases between. This CDR3 has 16 amino acids. The germline gives CDR1 MNHNS, CDR2 SASEGT. The CDR3 loop reads CASSPTQGKVNQPQHF. CDR3 bases: TGTGCCAGCAGTCCGACACAGGGAAAAGTGAATCAGCCCCAGCATTTT.

This clonotype was recorded at least ten times. This sequence joins TRBV20-1 and TRBJ2-3, with D perhaps TRBD2 (6 bases). V lost 3 bases to trimming and J lost 3 bases, with 16 bases between them. Looked up from germline, CDR1 is DFQATT and CDR2 is SNEGSKA (reference sequence). The length of the CDR3 is 15 residues. This chain's CDR3 is CSASPRTAGTDTQYF. The CDR3 DNA sequence: TGCAGTGCTAGTCCCCGAACCGCGGGGACAGATACGCAGTATTTT.

This clonotype showed up just a few times. The V gene is TRBV6-2 or TRBV6-3, the J gene TRBJ1-5; perhaps TRBD1 as D (5 bases). The length of the CDR3 is 15 residues. The germline V gene has CDR1 MNHEY and CDR2 SVGEGT. The V end lost 2 bases, the J end lost 4 bases, and 12 bases lay between the germline ends. The CDR3 region has the DNA TGTGCCAGCAGTTACGGGGGTTTGGGAAATCAGCCCCAGCATTTT. It encodes CASSYGGLGNQPQHF.

This clonotype appeared many times. The V gene is TRBV6-7, the J gene TRBJ1-1; 7 bases fit TRBD1. TRBV6-7 is given ORF status, its function remaining uncertain. J was trimmed by 1 base and V by 2 bases; bases with no gene match: 4. This CDR3 has 15 amino acids. CDR3 nucleotide sequence: TGTGCCAGCAGTTACCTCACAGGGGAGAACACTGAAGCTTTCTTT. Encoded protein: CASSYLTGENTEAFF.

The chain has TRBV9 and TRBJ2-7; no clear D gene. Per the germline V gene, CDR1 is SGDLS and CDR2 is YYNGEE. V lost 0 bases and J 2 bases, leaving 9 bases between the germline ends. The CDR3 has 14 amino acids. The CDR3 region has the DNA TGTGCCAGCAGCGTAGTTGCAGGCACCTACGAGCAGTACTTC. Amino acid sequence: CASSVVAGTYEQYF.

The chain joins TRBV14 to TRBJ2-7; D uncertain. The CDR3 is 15 residues long. V shed 0 bases and J shed 0 bases, with 9 bases lying between them. Germline CDR1 is SGHDN and CDR2 is FVKESK. DNA of the CDR3: TGTGCCAGCAGCCAAGAGACTTGGAGCTCCTACGAGCAGTACTTC. Encoded protein: CASSQETWSSYEQYF.

This clonotype came up a few times. Here the CDR3 reads CASSYSVGAQPQHF. The CDR3 region has the DNA TGTGCCAGCAGTTACTCGGTGGGGGCTCAGCCCCAGCATTTT. The chain couples TRBV6-2 or TRBV6-3 to TRBJ1-5; a weak D match, TRBD1 (6 bases). V shed 0 bases and J shed 6 bases, with 9 bases lying between them. This CDR3 has 14 amino acids. Germline V gives CDR1 MNHEY, CDR2 SVGEGT.

This clonotype turned up a few times. The genes are TRBV12-3 or TRBV12-4 and TRBJ2-1, with 10 bases matching TRBD2. The junction had 11 bases not matched to a gene; V was cut back by 6 bases and J by 9 bases. The CDR3 contains 15 residues. Here the CDR3 DNA reads TGTGCCAGCAGGCCCATGAGCGGGAGGGCCAGTGAGCAGTTCTTC. Translated: CASRPMSGRASEQFF.

The chain has TRBV28 and TRBJ1-2; D unresolved. Germline V gene sequence: CDR1 MDHEN, CDR2 SYDVKM. Trimming shortened V by 3 bases and J by 8 bases, and 16 bases separated the two germline ends. The CDR3 totals 14 residues. The CDR3 DNA follows: TGTGCCAGCAGTTTTTCCCAGGCGACCTTGGGCTACACCTTC. Protein sequence: CASSFSQATLGYTF.

V is TRBV4-2 and J is TRBJ1-5, with D perhaps matching TRBD1 (5 bases). From germline, CDR1 is LGHNA and CDR2 YNFKEQ. Trimming stripped 0 bases from V and 3 bases from J, with 12 bases between. The CDR3 has 16 residues. This CDR3 reads CASSQDFRQNNQPQHF. The CDR3, as DNA: TGTGCCAGCAGCCAAGACTTCCGACAGAACAATCAGCCCCAGCATTTT.

This clonotype has a count of ten or more. V usage is TRBV2 and J usage is TRBJ2-5, with D uncertain. There are 13 residues in the CDR3. Deletions cut 4 bases from V and 5 bases from J, with 11 bases between. Germline CDR1 is SNHLY and CDR2 is FYNNEI. In nucleotides, the CDR3 is TGTGCCAGCAGTGGACGGTGGCGGGAGACCCAGTACTTC. It yields the protein CASSGRWRETQYF. Full variable domain (outside the CDR3, taken from reference TRBV2 and TRBJ2-5): EPEVTQTPSHQVTQMGQEVILRCVPISNHLYFYWYRQILGQKVEFLVSFYNNEISEKSEIFDDQFSVERPDGSNFTLKIRSTKLEDSAMYFCASSGRWRETQYFGPGTRLLVL.

This clonotype was seen a handful of times. CDR3 amino acids: CAWILTRVGEQFF. Written as DNA, the CDR3 is TGTGCCTGGATTCTTACCAGGGTCGGTGAGCAGTTCTTC. The chain uses TRBV30 and TRBJ2-1; possible D gene TRBD1, 5 bases. The CDR3 totals 13 residues. CDR1 GTSNPN and CDR2 SVGIG come from the germline V gene (reference sequence). V gave up 4 bases and J gave up 9 bases, with 16 bases separating them.

This clonotype came up many times. J is TRBJ2-7 and V is TRBV2; a possible D gene is TRBD2 (5 bases). This CDR3 contains 13 residues. V was trimmed by 6 bases and J by 2 bases, leaving 11 bases between them. Germline V gene sequence: CDR1 SNHLY, CDR2 FYNNEI. In DNA form, the CDR3 reads TGTGCCAGCAGGGTAGCCGGGACCTACGAGCAGTACTTC. Protein product: CASRVAGTYEQYF.

The chain combines TRBV3-1 with TRBJ2-2; 10 positions agree with TRBD1. The CDR3 runs to 16 residues. Germline V lookup: CDR1 LGHDT, CDR2 YNNKEL (reference sequence). The V gene end was trimmed by 3 bases and the J gene end by 4 bases; junction bases not matched to a gene: 5. The CDR3 region is CASSHPGQGTTGELFF. The CDR3 bases are TGTGCCAGCAGCCACCCGGGACAGGGGACCACCGGGGAGCTGTTTTTT.

This clonotype was recorded a few times. Just one base apart from a much larger clone, this may be a read error. This CDR3 fails to terminate in the conserved phenylalanine or tryptophan, so it likely reflects a read error. The V and J genes are TRBV2 and TRBJ2-3; D is unclear. With 6 bases removed from V and 3 bases from J, the gap between germline ends came to 7 bases. The CDR3 is made up of 12 amino acids. Germline V gene sequence: CDR1 SNHLY, CDR2 FYNNEI. The CDR3 loop reads CASRVITDTQYL. The CDR3 region has the DNA TGTGCCAGCAGGGTCATAACAGATACGCAGTATCTT.

The CDR3, as DNA: TGTGCCAGCAGGCCACAAGAATGGCCAATCCCGGATCAGCCCCAGCATTTT. It is translated as CASRPQEWPIPDQPQHF. The rearrangement uses TRBV28 and TRBJ1-5; D ambiguous. V dropped 6 bases and J dropped 5 bases, with 23 bases sitting between them. The CDR3 sequence is 17 residues long. Germline CDR1 is MDHEN and CDR2 is SYDVKM. Looking up the rest from reference TRBV28 and TRBJ1-5 gives the full variable domain: DVKVTQSSRYLVKRTGEKVFLECVQDMDHENMFWYRQDPGLGLRLIYFSYDVKMKEKGDIPEGYSVSREKKERFSLILESASTNQTSMYLCASRPQEWPIPDQPQHFGDGTRLSIL.

The rearrangement uses TRBV20-1 and TRBJ2-7; 10 bases fit TRBD2. Germline V lookup: CDR1 DFQATT, CDR2 SNEGSKA (reference sequence). J gave up 2 bases and V 3 bases, and 1 base lay outside the gene matches. There are 13 residues in the CDR3. In nucleotides, the CDR3 is TGCAGTGCTAGTACTAGCGGGACCTACGAGCAGTACTTC. It encodes CSASTSGTYEQYF.

This clonotype has a count of ten or more. The chain carries TRBV20-1 and TRBJ2-3, with a possible D match to TRBD2 (5 bases). This CDR3 is 15 amino acids long. From germline, CDR1 is DFQATT and CDR2 SNEGSKA (reference sequence). V dropped 0 bases and J dropped 4 bases, with 14 bases sitting between them. The CDR3 DNA reads TGCAGTGCTAGAGATGGCACTAGGACCGCAGATACGCAGTATTTT. Translating it yields CSARDGTRTADTQYF.

This clonotype was seen many times. The chain combines TRBV18 with TRBJ1-4, with D possibly being TRBD1 (5 bases). Germline assignment: CDR1 KGHSH and CDR2 LQKENI. Trimming shortened V by 0 bases and J by 6 bases, and 11 bases separated the two germline ends. This CDR3 contains 15 residues. CDR3 nucleotide sequence: TGTGCCAGCTCACCACCGGGACTCGAAGATGAAAAACTGTTTTTT. As protein: CASSPPGLEDEKLFF.

This clonotype was observed a few times. The rearrangement joins TRBV6-1 to TRBJ1-2; D is ambiguous. Trimming cost V 4 bases and J 6 bases, with 9 bases left between them. This CDR3 spans 12 amino acids. From germline, CDR1 is MNHNS and CDR2 SASEGT. CDR3 sequence reads: CASSGPGHGYTF. CDR3 bases: TGTGCCAGCAGTGGGCCCGGGCATGGCTACACCTTC.

This clonotype was seen ten or more times. The chain has TRBV7-6 and TRBJ2-3; 9 bases are a match to TRBD2. The junction had 13 bases not matched to a gene; V was cut back by 4 bases and J by 5 bases. This CDR3 is 17 amino acids long. The germline gives CDR1 SGHVS, CDR2 FNYEAQ. CDR3 DNA sequence: TGTGCCAGCAGCTCAACCTCCTTAGCGGGAGATCTAGATACGCAGTATTTT. Residues: CASSSTSLAGDLDTQYF.

This clonotype was recorded at least ten times. The chain uses TRBV5-1 and TRBJ2-7; D might be TRBD2 (5 bases). CDR1 and CDR2 from the germline V gene are SGHRS and YFSETQ. Trimming took 0 bases from V and 0 from J, leaving 7 bases between them. CDR3 length: 14 amino acids. The CDR3 region has the DNA TGCGCCAGCAGCTTGGACGAGGGCTCCTACGAGCAGTACTTC. It yields the protein CASSLDEGSYEQYF.

V is TRBV9 and J is TRBJ1-1; the D gene is possibly TRBD1 (5 bases). The CDR3 is 15 residues long. Germline V gives CDR1 SGDLS, CDR2 YYNGEE. V was trimmed by 4 bases and J by 5 bases, leaving 18 bases between them. CDR3 in amino acids: CASSPRTLPATEAFF. In DNA, the CDR3 is TGTGCCAGCAGCCCCCGGACACTGCCCGCGACTGAAGCTTTCTTT.

This clonotype has more than one count but fewer than ten. The chain uses TRBV30 and TRBJ2-7; no firm D call. Germline values: CDR1 GTSNPN, CDR2 SVGIG (reference sequence). Trimming took off 1 base at V and 2 bases at J, with 15 bases between the two ends. The CDR3 totals 15 residues. Here the CDR3 reads CAWSAGPGTAYEQYF. The CDR3 nucleotides are TGTGCCTGGAGTGCCGGACCCGGTACGGCCTACGAGCAGTACTTC.

The V call is TRBV28, the J call TRBJ2-7, with D tentatively TRBD1 (6 bases). The V gene lost 10 bases and the J gene lost 7 bases, with 20 bases spanning the gap. CDR3 size: 13 residues. Germline V gives CDR1 MDHEN, CDR2 SYDVKM. The CDR3 nucleotides are TGTGCCACCCAGGGGTCCAGGGCCAATGAGCAGTACTTC. It yields the protein CATQGSRANEQYF.

This clonotype was observed a handful of times. V and J are TRBV6-6 and TRBJ2-1, with TRBD2 identical over 13 bases. From germline, CDR1 is MNHNY and CDR2 SVGAGI (reference sequence). Losses at the gene ends were 0 bases for V and 0 bases for J; bases not matched to a gene: 5. This CDR3 is 19 amino acids long. CDR3 sequence reads: CASSYSLAGGHGSYNEQFF. CDR3 in DNA: TGTGCCAGCAGTTACTCACTAGCGGGAGGGCACGGCTCCTACAATGAGCAGTTCTTC.

This clonotype has at least ten counts. V is TRBV2 and J is TRBJ1-4; the D is unclear. Trimming removed 5 bases from V and 0 bases from J, with 13 bases in between. Germline assignment: CDR1 SNHLY and CDR2 FYNNEI. This CDR3 spans 16 amino acids. Here the CDR3 DNA reads TGTGCCAGCAGTTCCGGACCGCGTGCAACTAATGAAAAACTGTTTTTT. Its protein product is CASSSGPRATNEKLFF.